This TCR beta chain appears in the sequencing data of a study of tumor and adjacent non-tumor tissue in lung cancer. Study-wide background: Samples averaged roughly 4.4 million productive TCRbeta reads each.

The CDR3 extends over 14 amino acids. Germline loops: CDR1 SQVTM, CDR2 ANQGSEA. With regard to this clonotype: Its antigen is not known. An end of the junction differs from the germline gene, which may be a read error.

Regarding the study as a whole: Patients with more diverse tumor TCRs had worse survival.

Three rounds of nested PCR, following a modified ARM-PCR protocol, produced the TCRbeta library. Each CDR3 protein is one row after TCRdb ran MiXCR on the multiplex PCR reads. The sample has over 110,000 distinct CDR3 sequences, approximately 66% seen once. RNA was extracted from bulk tissue without any cell sorting. This clonotype originated in a man aged 60 to 69 with small cell lung cancer. Sequenced material: lung tumor tissue. V and J are TRBV29-1 and TRBJ2-1; tentative D call: TRBD1 (6 bases). The CDR3 spells CGVYRVLGDNEQFF. CDR3 bases: TGCGGCGTATACAGGGTGTTAGGGGACAATGAACAGTTCTTC.